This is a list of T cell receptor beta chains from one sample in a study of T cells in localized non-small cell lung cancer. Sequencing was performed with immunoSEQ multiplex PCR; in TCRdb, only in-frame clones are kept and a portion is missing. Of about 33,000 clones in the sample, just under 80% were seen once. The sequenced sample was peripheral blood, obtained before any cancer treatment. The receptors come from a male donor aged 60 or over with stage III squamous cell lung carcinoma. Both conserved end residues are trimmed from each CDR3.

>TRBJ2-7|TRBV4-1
ASSLRTGGNDEQY
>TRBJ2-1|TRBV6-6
ATHSGGSYNEQF
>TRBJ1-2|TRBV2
ASSEEQSLGGYT
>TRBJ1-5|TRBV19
ASSILTSSLKGNQPQH
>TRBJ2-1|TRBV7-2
ASSLGGQGDNEQF
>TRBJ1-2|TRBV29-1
SVERTPGGMDYGYT
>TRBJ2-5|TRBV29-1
SARPSGWEETQY
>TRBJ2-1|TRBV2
ASGGTGVIGEQF
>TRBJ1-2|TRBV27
ASSSPTTNYGYT
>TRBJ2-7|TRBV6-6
ASSLAGAYEQY
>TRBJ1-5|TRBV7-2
ASTFANQPQH
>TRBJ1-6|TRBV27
ASSLSGPNYSPLH
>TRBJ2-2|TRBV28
ASSFSVGELF
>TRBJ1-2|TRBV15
ATSDTGRIYGYT
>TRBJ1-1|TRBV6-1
ASRGAAGWTEAF
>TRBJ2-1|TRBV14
ASSQLETGYNEQF
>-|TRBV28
ASSSWRQAPPYEQY
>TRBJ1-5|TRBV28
ASSLFRQSNQPQH
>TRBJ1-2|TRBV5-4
ASSLPSYYGYT
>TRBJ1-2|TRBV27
ASSFNDRYLSGYT
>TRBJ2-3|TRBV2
ASRYGSSTDTQY
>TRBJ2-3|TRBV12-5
ASGFGLTADTQY
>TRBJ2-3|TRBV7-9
ASSFGRASTDTQY
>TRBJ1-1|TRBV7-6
ASSLGQGEAF
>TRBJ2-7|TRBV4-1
ASSQEAGPHYEQY
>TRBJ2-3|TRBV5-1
ASTNTDTQY
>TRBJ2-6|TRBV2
ASRLKQGSGANVLT
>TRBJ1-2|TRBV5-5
ASTLTGDYGYT
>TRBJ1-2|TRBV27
ASSPDRGRIYGYT
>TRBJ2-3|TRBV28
ASIGMCLASTQY
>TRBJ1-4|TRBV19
ASKFRPATNEKLF
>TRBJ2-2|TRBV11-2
ASSTTTGRTGELF
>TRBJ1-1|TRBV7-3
ASGEYRNTEAF
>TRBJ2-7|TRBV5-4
ASSPGGGASSYEQY
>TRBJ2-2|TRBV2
ASKGQATGELF
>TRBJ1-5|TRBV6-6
ASSYSPQGNQPQH
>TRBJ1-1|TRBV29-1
SVWWALNTEAF
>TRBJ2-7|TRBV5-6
ASSLVGSVDEQY
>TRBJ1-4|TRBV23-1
ASSQSRGGTVGEKLF
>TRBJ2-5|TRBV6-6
AGGTKETQY
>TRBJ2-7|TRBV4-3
ASSQDGTGTSPFREQY
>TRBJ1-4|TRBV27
ASSSGVTWGTNEKLF
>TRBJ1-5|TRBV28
ASSLTGRLAGQPQH
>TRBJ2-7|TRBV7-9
ASSPDLHEQY
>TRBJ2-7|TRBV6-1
ASSSTSLSSYEQY
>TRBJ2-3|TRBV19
ASREATSTDTQY
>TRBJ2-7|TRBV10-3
AISETGRSHEQY
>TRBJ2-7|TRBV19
ASSMGSSVGRSEQY
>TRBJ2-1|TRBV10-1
ARLAYNEQF
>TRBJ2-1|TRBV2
ASSEITGTSGTESYNEQF
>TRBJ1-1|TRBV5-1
ASSLAWKGTAFNSNTEAF
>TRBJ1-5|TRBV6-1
ASSEINAYQPQH